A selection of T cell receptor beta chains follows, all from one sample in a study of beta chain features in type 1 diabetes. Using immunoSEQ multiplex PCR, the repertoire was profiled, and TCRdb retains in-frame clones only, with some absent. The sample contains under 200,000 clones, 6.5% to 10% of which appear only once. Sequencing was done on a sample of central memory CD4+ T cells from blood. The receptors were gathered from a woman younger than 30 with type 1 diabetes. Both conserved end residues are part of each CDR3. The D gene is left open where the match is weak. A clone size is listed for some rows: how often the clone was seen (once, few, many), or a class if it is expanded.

CDR3 protein: CASTLPGQGIQPQHF
CDR3 DNA: TGTGCCAGCACCCTCCCGGGACAGGGGATTCAGCCCCAGCATTTT
J gene: TRBJ1-5
V gene: TRBV28
clone size: .
D gene: TRBD1

CDR3 protein: CASSSDRGGEETQYF
CDR3 DNA: TGCGCCAGCAGCAGCGACAGGGGAGGTGAGGAGACCCAGTACTTC
J gene: TRBJ2-5
V gene: TRBV5-1
clone size: .
D gene: TRBD1

CDR3 protein: CASSPQTGFDEQYF
CDR3 DNA: TGCGCCAGCAGCCCCCAGACAGGTTTTGACGAGCAGTACTTC
J gene: TRBJ2-7
V gene: TRBV4-3
clone size: .
D gene: .

CDR3 protein: CASSQGLITEAFF
CDR3 DNA: TGTGCCAGCAGCCAGGGACTGATCACTGAAGCTTTCTTT
J gene: TRBJ1-1
V gene: TRBV7-2
clone size: .
D gene: .

CDR3 protein: CASSSRGGAWGNQPQHF
CDR3 DNA: TGTGCCAGCAGCTCCCGGGGCGGGGCTTGGGGCAATCAGCCCCAGCATTTT
J gene: TRBJ1-5
V gene: TRBV11-3
clone size: few
D gene: .

CDR3 protein: CASSPWDRFYGYTF
CDR3 DNA: TGCGCCAGCAGCCCCTGGGACAGGTTCTATGGCTACACCTTC
J gene: TRBJ1-2
V gene: TRBV5-1
clone size: few
D gene: TRBD1

CDR3 protein: CASSLGSDSPAFF
CDR3 DNA: TGTGCCAGCAGCTTAGGGTCTGACTCCCCGGCGTTCTTC
J gene: TRBJ2-1
V gene: TRBV7-8
clone size: .
D gene: .

CDR3 protein: CATSGLAGVSGAQYF
CDR3 DNA: TGTGCCACCAGCGGATTAGCGGGAGTTAGCGGTGCGCAGTATTTT
J gene: TRBJ2-3
V gene: TRBV15
clone size: few
D gene: TRBD2

CDR3 protein: CASSLVVGAADGYTF
CDR3 DNA: TGTGCCAGCAGCTTAGTTGTGGGGGCGGCGGATGGCTACACCTTC
J gene: TRBJ1-2
V gene: TRBV7-9
clone size: .
D gene: .

CDR3 protein: CASSYLTGTGSVEQYF
CDR3 DNA: TGTGCCAGCAGTTATCTAACCGGGACAGGGAGTGTGGAGCAGTACTTC
J gene: TRBJ2-7
V gene: TRBV27
clone size: .
D gene: TRBD1

CDR3 protein: CASSQAMGTKTF
CDR3 DNA: TGCGCCAGCAGCCAAGCGATGGGCACAAAGACCTTC
J gene: TRBJ1-2
V gene: TRBV4-3
clone size: few
D gene: .

CDR3 protein: CASSQDLRGRGTGELFF
CDR3 DNA: TGCGCCAGCAGCCAAGATCTTAGAGGGCGGGGCACCGGGGAGCTGTTTTTT
J gene: TRBJ2-2
V gene: TRBV4-3
clone size: few
D gene: .

CDR3 protein: CSYSRGSYEQYF
CDR3 DNA: TGCAGCTATTCCAGGGGTTCCTACGAGCAGTACTTC
J gene: TRBJ2-7
V gene: TRBV29-1
clone size: .
D gene: .

CDR3 protein: CAWNVNLNTEAFF
CDR3 DNA: TGTGCCTGGAACGTAAACTTGAACACTGAAGCTTTCTTT
J gene: TRBJ1-1
V gene: TRBV30
clone size: few
D gene: .

CDR3 protein: CASSLGRNNEQFF
CDR3 DNA: TGCGCCAGCAGCTTGGGGCGGAACAATGAGCAGTTCTTC
J gene: TRBJ2-1
V gene: TRBV5-1
clone size: few
D gene: .

CDR3 protein: CSVQERETLHF
CDR3 DNA: TGCAGCGTTCAAGAGAGGGAAACCCTCCACTTT
J gene: TRBJ1-6
V gene: TRBV29-1
clone size: few
D gene: .

CDR3 protein: CASRQANYGYTF
CDR3 DNA: TGTGCCAGCAGACAGGCAAACTATGGCTACACCTTC
J gene: TRBJ1-2
V gene: TRBV27
clone size: .
D gene: .

CDR3 protein: CATSRDLGEKLFF
CDR3 DNA: TGTGCCACCAGCAGAGATCTAGGTGAAAAACTGTTTTTT
J gene: TRBJ1-4
V gene: TRBV15
clone size: .
D gene: .

CDR3 protein: CASSPGGGPLETQYF
CDR3 DNA: TGTGCCAGCAGTCCAGGGGGCGGCCCCCTAGAGACCCAGTACTTC
J gene: TRBJ2-5
V gene: TRBV28
clone size: few
D gene: TRBD1

CDR3 protein: CATSRDVRGYVGYTF
CDR3 DNA: TGTGCCACCAGCAGAGATGTTCGGGGATATGTGGGCTACACCTTC
J gene: TRBJ1-2
V gene: TRBV15
clone size: .
D gene: .

CDR3 protein: CASSVSGRTGELFF
CDR3 DNA: TGTGCCAGCAGCGTTAGCGGGCGGACCGGGGAGCTGTTTTTT
J gene: TRBJ2-2
V gene: TRBV7-2
clone size: .
D gene: TRBD2

CDR3 protein: CASSFAGVDTQYF
CDR3 DNA: TGTGCCAGCAGCTTCGCAGGGGTCGATACGCAGTATTTT
J gene: TRBJ2-3
V gene: TRBV11-3
clone size: few
D gene: .

CDR3 protein: CASSLHQDQPQHF
CDR3 DNA: TGTGCCAGCAGCTTGCATCAGGATCAGCCCCAGCATTTT
J gene: TRBJ1-5
V gene: TRBV7-8
clone size: few
D gene: .

CDR3 protein: CASSLDGGSNSPLHF
CDR3 DNA: TGCGCCAGCAGCTTGGACGGGGGTTCTAATTCACCCCTCCACTTT
J gene: TRBJ1-6
V gene: TRBV5-1
clone size: .
D gene: .

CDR3 protein: CASSPGGTGDAYGYTF
CDR3 DNA: TGTGCCAGCAGTCCCGGGGGGACAGGGGATGCCTATGGCTACACCTTC
J gene: TRBJ1-2
V gene: TRBV7-9
clone size: few
D gene: TRBD1

CDR3 protein: CASSPPGTGGNIQYF
CDR3 DNA: TGTGCCAGCAGCCCACCAGGGACGGGGGGAAACATTCAGTACTTC
J gene: TRBJ2-4
V gene: TRBV7-2
clone size: .
D gene: TRBD2

CDR3 protein: CASSPPSGLETQYF
CDR3 DNA: TGTGCCAGCTCACCACCCTCTGGGCTGGAGACCCAGTACTTC
J gene: TRBJ2-5
V gene: TRBV18
clone size: .
D gene: .

CDR3 protein: CASSQGWGLADEQYF
CDR3 DNA: TGCGCCAGCAGCCAAGGATGGGGGCTAGCCGACGAGCAGTACTTC
J gene: TRBJ2-7
V gene: TRBV4-1
clone size: few
D gene: .

CDR3 protein: CASSENPGTGKFF
CDR3 DNA: TGTGCCAGCAGTGAAAACCCCGGGACAGGGAAGTTCTTC
J gene: TRBJ2-1
V gene: TRBV28
clone size: .
D gene: TRBD1

CDR3 protein: CASSTTKGYGYTF
CDR3 DNA: TGTGCCAGTAGTACAACAAAGGGGTATGGCTACACCTTC
J gene: TRBJ1-2
V gene: TRBV19
clone size: .
D gene: .

CDR3 protein: CASSLVGEPRETQYF
CDR3 DNA: TGTGCCAGCAGTTTGGTGGGAGAACCTAGAGAGACCCAGTACTTC
J gene: TRBJ2-5
V gene: TRBV28
clone size: once
D gene: .

CDR3 protein: CASSYDGADGYGYTF
CDR3 DNA: TGTGCCAGCAGTTACGATGGGGCGGACGGCTATGGCTACACCTTC
J gene: TRBJ1-2
V gene: TRBV6-6
clone size: .
D gene: .

CDR3 protein: CASRQGDTEAFF
CDR3 DNA: TGTGCCAGCAGGCAGGGGGACACTGAAGCTTTCTTT
J gene: TRBJ1-1
V gene: TRBV28
clone size: few
D gene: TRBD1

CDR3 protein: CASSFPTGGRETQYF
CDR3 DNA: TGTGCCAGCAGCTTCCCGACTGGAGGGCGGGAGACCCAGTACTTC
J gene: TRBJ2-5
V gene: TRBV7-2
clone size: .
D gene: .

CDR3 protein: CASSWNSGNGYTF
CDR3 DNA: TGTGCCAGCAGTTGGAATTCAGGGAATGGCTACACCTTC
J gene: TRBJ1-2
V gene: TRBV11-2
clone size: .
D gene: .

CDR3 protein: CASSQGVSGNEQFF
CDR3 DNA: TGTGCCAGCAGCCAAGGTGTTAGCGGCAATGAGCAGTTCTTC
J gene: TRBJ2-1
V gene: TRBV14
clone size: .
D gene: .

CDR3 protein: CASSPDTQETQYF
CDR3 DNA: TGTGCCAGCAGCCCGGACACCCAAGAGACCCAGTACTTC
J gene: TRBJ2-5
V gene: TRBV5-4
clone size: many
D gene: .

CDR3 protein: CASSLWGGETQYF
CDR3 DNA: TGTGCCAGCAGTTTATGGGGGGGAGAGACCCAGTACTTC
J gene: TRBJ2-5
V gene: TRBV27
clone size: .
D gene: TRBD2

CDR3 protein: CASSLTRDSTGELFF
CDR3 DNA: TGTGCCAGCAGCTTAACGAGGGACAGCACCGGGGAGCTGTTTTTT
J gene: TRBJ2-2
V gene: TRBV7-3
clone size: .
D gene: TRBD1

CDR3 protein: CASTSGTGVVYEQYF
CDR3 DNA: TGCGCCAGCACCTCCGGGACAGGGGTGGTCTACGAGCAGTACTTC
J gene: TRBJ2-7
V gene: TRBV4-1
clone size: .
D gene: TRBD1

CDR3 protein: CASTTQGRGLNQPQHF
CDR3 DNA: TGTGCCAGCACCACCCAGGGTCGGGGGTTAAATCAGCCCCAGCATTTT
J gene: TRBJ1-5
V gene: TRBV28
clone size: few
D gene: .

CDR3 protein: CASSQVNRQIHGYTF
CDR3 DNA: TGTGCCAGCAGCCAAGTTAACAGACAGATCCATGGCTACACCTTC
J gene: TRBJ1-2
V gene: TRBV14
clone size: few
D gene: .

CDR3 protein: CASSLGLAGADTQYF
CDR3 DNA: TGTGCCAGCAGCTTGGGACTAGCGGGGGCAGATACGCAGTATTTT
J gene: TRBJ2-3
V gene: TRBV11-2
clone size: .
D gene: TRBD2

CDR3 protein: CASSAAYEQYF
CDR3 DNA: TGTGCCAGCAGCGCGGCCTACGAGCAGTACTTC
J gene: TRBJ2-7
V gene: TRBV11-3
clone size: few
D gene: .

CDR3 protein: CASGSAGGTDTQYF
CDR3 DNA: TGTGCCAGCGGGTCGGCGGGGGGCACAGATACGCAGTATTTT
J gene: TRBJ2-3
V gene: TRBV6-5
clone size: few
D gene: TRBD2

CDR3 protein: CASSFGQGFEQYF
CDR3 DNA: TGTGCCAGCAGCTTTGGGCAGGGTTTTGAGCAGTACTTC
J gene: TRBJ2-7
V gene: TRBV7-3
clone size: .
D gene: .

CDR3 protein: CASSLGRGGAFF
CDR3 DNA: TGTGCCAGCAGTTTAGGTCGGGGGGGAGCTTTCTTT
J gene: TRBJ1-1
V gene: TRBV28
clone size: .
D gene: .

CDR3 protein: CSATGNGELFF
CDR3 DNA: TGCAGTGCCACAGGGAACGGGGAGCTGTTTTTT
J gene: TRBJ2-2
V gene: TRBV20-1
clone size: .
D gene: .